This TCR beta chain was documented in a study of blood T cell repertoires in COVID-19. Study information: Spain, Italy and the United States supplied samples that represented acute and convalescent COVID-19.

Germline CDR1 reads MDHEN; CDR2 reads SYDVKM. CDR3 length: 13 residues. V shed 10 bases and J shed 3 bases, with 13 bases lying between them. Generated by immunoSEQ multiplex PCR, the TCRdb table keeps only in-frame clones and is missing some. The repertoire includes about 220,000 clones, roughly 87% of them detected once, and 1.9% sits in the top ten. The rearrangement links TRBV28 to TRBJ1-5; possible D gene TRBD1, 6 bases. Sequences were obtained from peripheral blood. This receptor was identified in a middle-aged man with active or convalescent COVID-19. CDR3 protein: CAIQGGINQPQHF. The DNA for the CDR3 is TGTGCCATTCAAGGGGGAATCAATCAGCCCCAGCATTTT.